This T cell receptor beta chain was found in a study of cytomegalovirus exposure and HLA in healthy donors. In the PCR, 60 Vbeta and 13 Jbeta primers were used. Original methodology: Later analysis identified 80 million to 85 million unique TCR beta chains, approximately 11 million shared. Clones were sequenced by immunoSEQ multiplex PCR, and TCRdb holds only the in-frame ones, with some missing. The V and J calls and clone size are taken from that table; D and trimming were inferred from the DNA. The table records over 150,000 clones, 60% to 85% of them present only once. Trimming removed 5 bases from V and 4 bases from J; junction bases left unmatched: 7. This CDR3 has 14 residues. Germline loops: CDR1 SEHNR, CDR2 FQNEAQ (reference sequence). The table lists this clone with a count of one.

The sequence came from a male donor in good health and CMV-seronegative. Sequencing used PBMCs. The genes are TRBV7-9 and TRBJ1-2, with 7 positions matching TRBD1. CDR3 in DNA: TGTGCCAGCAGCCCACGCCGGGACAGCTATGGCTACACCTTC. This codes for CASSPRRDSYGYTF.